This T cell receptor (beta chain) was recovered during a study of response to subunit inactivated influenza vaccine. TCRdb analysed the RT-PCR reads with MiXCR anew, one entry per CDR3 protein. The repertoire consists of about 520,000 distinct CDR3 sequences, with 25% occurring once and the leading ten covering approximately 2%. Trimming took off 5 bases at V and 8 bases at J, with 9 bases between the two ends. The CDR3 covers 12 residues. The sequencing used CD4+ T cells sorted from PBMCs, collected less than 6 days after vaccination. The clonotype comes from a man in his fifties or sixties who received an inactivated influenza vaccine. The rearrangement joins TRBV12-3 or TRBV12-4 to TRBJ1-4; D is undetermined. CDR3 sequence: CASSPSAEKLFF. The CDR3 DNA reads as TGTGCCAGCAGTCCCAGCGCCGAAAAACTGTTTTTT.